The clone carrying this TCR beta chain was counted at least ten times. Antigen specificity is unknown. This entry comes from a study of T cells in Graves' hyperthyroidism and ophthalmopathy. Findings and limits, study-wide: Progression to ophthalmopathy was predicted a median of approximately seven months early.

Clinical symptoms, serum thyroxine and TRAb, thyroid ultrasound and orbital computed tomography together formed the diagnostic basis. V was cut by 6 bases and J by 5 bases, with 11 bases left in between. The CDR3 length is 12 residues. Germline V gene lookup returns CDR1 MDHEN and CDR2 SYDVKM. RNA transcripts gave rise to amplified TCR beta CDR3 regions. The TCR CDR3 was amplified in a first-round RT-PCR using the HTBI primer set. One entry per CDR3 protein results from TCRdb running MiXCR on the multiplex PCR reads. This sample carries a few hundred thousand distinct CDR3 sequences, about 16% of them seen once, and the ten largest clones take approximately 32%.

This TCR was sampled from a young woman with Graves' hyperthyroidism. This chain uses TRBV28 with TRBJ2-7; the D is unclear. Sample: blood. CDR3 bases: TGTGCCAGCAGCACCCGGGCGGACGAGCAGTACTTC. Translating gives CASSTRADEQYF.